This T cell receptor (beta chain) was documented in a study of blood T cell repertoires in COVID-19. This clone was detected once. There are 14 residues in the CDR3. Germline V gives CDR1 MNHEY, CDR2 SVGAGI. V shed 2 bases, J shed 2 bases, and the junction held 2 bases outside the gene matches. Original processing methods: Reference gene primer amplification gave estimated nucleated cell counts. Sequencing was performed with immunoSEQ multiplex PCR; in TCRdb, only in-frame clones are kept and a portion is missing. V and J calls and clone size are as listed in that table; D and trimming were resolved from the DNA. The repertoire holds approximately 74,000 clones, with 84% as singletons.

This clonotype was obtained from a man between 65 and 79 years old with acute or convalescent COVID-19. This sequence joins TRBV6-5 and TRBJ1-2; 7 bases match TRBD1. Specimen: peripheral blood. The chain's CDR3 is CASSYGGQNYGYTF. The CDR3 bases are TGTGCCAGCAGTTACGGGGGACAGAACTATGGCTACACCTTC.